Described below is a single T cell receptor (beta chain) sequence and its context. Following autologous stem cell transplantation, relapse occurred in every patient, and exposure to brentuximab vedotin varied. Magnetic negative selection of thawed PBMCs was the method by which CD4+ T cells were purified. The source of the sample is a study of PD-1 blockade in classical Hodgkin lymphoma. V shed 2 bases and J shed 0 bases, with 8 bases lying between them. Germline V CDR1 and CDR2: MNHEY, SVGAGI. The CDR3 loop spans 16 amino acids. Generated by immunoSEQ multiplex PCR, the TCRdb table keeps only in-frame clones and is missing some. The data contain roughly 2,600 clones, 70% to 90% of them singletons.

The clonotype originates from a human donor with classical Hodgkin lymphoma. Sequences were derived from CD4+ T cells from blood, sampled at baseline. The rearrangement uses TRBV6-5 and TRBJ1-6; D remains ambiguous. The CDR3 region is CASSYKRVSYNSPLHF. In DNA, the CDR3 is TGTGCCAGCAGTTACAAAAGGGTCTCCTATAATTCACCCCTCCACTTT.